Presented here are 18 T cell receptor beta chains from one specimen sequenced in a study of shared clonotypes between healthy human individuals. TCRdb's table, derived via immunoSEQ multiplex PCR, lists solely in-frame clones and lacks some. This table holds about 2.4 million clones, approximately 93% found once. The sample taken for sequencing was naive CD4+ T cells from PBMCs. Subset: CD45RA+ positively selected. These receptors originate from a man between 18 and 35 years old in good health. Some clones in this sample may be carry-over from other donors' samples.

The chain has TRBV6-1 and TRBJ1-4, with D possibly being TRBD1 (5 bases). The V gene's germline CDR1 is MNHNS and CDR2 SASEGT. V was clipped by 4 bases and J by 7 bases, with 13 bases between them. This CDR3 is built from 14 residues. CDR3 residues: CASSGQSISEKLFF. For the CDR3, the DNA is TGTGCCAGCAGTGGACAGTCAATCAGTGAAAAACTGTTTTTT.

The chain has TRBV7-8 and TRBJ1-1, with 7 bases aligning to TRBD1. The CDR3 runs 14 residues. The V and J ends lost 7 bases and 5 bases, in that order; junction bases with no gene match: 10. Germline V lookup: CDR1 SGHVS, CDR2 FQNEAQ. Here the CDR3 DNA reads TGTGCCAGCACCTACTGGGACAGCGGGACTGAAGCTTTCTTT. Residues: CASTYWDSGTEAFF.

V and J are TRBV4-3 and TRBJ2-1; 9 positions agree with TRBD1. In germline, CDR1 is LGHNA, CDR2 YSLEER. V trimming: 4 bases; J trimming: 7 bases; junction bases outside the gene matches: 11. The CDR3 totals 16 residues. The CDR3 protein is CASSPIPGQGWNEQFF. In DNA form, the CDR3 reads TGCGCCAGCAGCCCAATTCCGGGACAGGGCTGGAATGAGCAGTTCTTC.

With regard to this clone: At the DNA level, this CDR3 is encoded by other sequences in the same sample as well. Written as DNA, the CDR3 is TGTGCCAGCAGTTTAAGGGGGACTAATGAAAAACTGTTTTTT. Its translation is CASSLRGTNEKLFF. The V and J genes are TRBV28 and TRBJ1-4; D may be TRBD1 (6 bases). Looked up from germline, CDR1 is MDHEN and CDR2 is SYDVKM. The CDR3 sequence is 14 residues long. V lost 2 bases to trimming and J lost 2 bases, with 6 bases between them.

The rearrangement uses TRBV6-6 and TRBJ1-2, with no clear D. Looked up from germline, CDR1 is MNHNY and CDR2 is SVGAGI (reference sequence). The CDR3 consists of 12 residues. The V and J ends lost 6 bases and 4 bases respectively, with 9 bases between them. The CDR3 sequence: CASSAFSYGYTF. The CDR3 nucleotides are TGTGCCAGCAGCGCCTTCAGCTATGGCTACACCTTC.

CDR3 protein: CASSLDGLSGANVLTF. For the CDR3, the DNA is TGCGCCAGCAGCTTAGACGGGCTCTCTGGGGCCAACGTCCTGACTTTC. The rearrangement uses TRBV5-1 and TRBJ2-6; no definite D call. Germline assignment: CDR1 SGHRS and CDR2 YFSETQ. Trimming removed 2 bases from V and 0 bases from J, with 9 bases in between. The CDR3 consists of 16 residues.

J is TRBJ1-1 and V is TRBV2; D gene ambiguous. CDR3 size: 14 residues. Germline CDR1 is SNHLY and CDR2 is FYNNEI. V shed 6 bases and J shed 3 bases, with 14 bases lying between them. The CDR3 DNA is TGTGCCAGCAGAGTCGAATCGGCGGACACTGAAGCTTTCTTT. Translating it yields CASRVESADTEAFF. Based on the CDR3 plus reference TRBV2 and TRBJ1-1, the full variable domain is EPEVTQTPSHQVTQMGQEVILRCVPISNHLYFYWYRQILGQKVEFLVSFYNNEISEKSEIFDDQFSVERPDGSNFTLKIRSTKLEDSAMYFCASRVESADTEAFFGQGTRLTVV.

V is TRBV11-2 and J is TRBJ2-1; perhaps TRBD1 as D (6 bases). CDR3 length: 16 amino acids. V was cut by 8 bases and J by 4 bases, with 21 bases left in between. CDR1 is SGHAT and CDR2 is FQNNGV in the germline V gene. The CDR3 loop is CASRQSGQRGYNEQFF. The DNA for the CDR3 is TGTGCCAGCCGCCAATCCGGGCAAAGGGGGTACAATGAGCAGTTCTTC.

This rearrangement joins TRBV19 to TRBJ2-1; D is uncertain. Germline loops: CDR1 LNHDA, CDR2 SQIVND (reference sequence). Trimming took 8 bases from V and 0 from J, leaving 14 bases between them. The CDR3 spans 15 residues. CDR3 sequence reads: CASGVDGGSYNEQFF. As DNA, the CDR3 is TGTGCCAGTGGGGTGGATGGCGGCTCCTACAATGAGCAGTTCTTC.

This sequence joins TRBV27 and TRBJ1-3; D remains ambiguous. CDR1 is MNHEY, CDR2 SMNVEV, per germline (reference sequence). Trimming left V 3 bases short and J 8 bases short, with 14 bases between. The CDR3 is 14 residues long. The CDR3 spells CASSLEAGADTIYF. The CDR3 coding sequence is TGTGCCAGCAGTTTGGAGGCAGGTGCGGACACCATATATTTT.

The rearrangement uses TRBV2 and TRBJ1-4; no clear D. The CDR3 totals 12 residues. The germline CDR1 and CDR2 sequences are SNHLY and FYNNEI. V was trimmed by 10 bases and J by 7 bases, leaving 13 bases between them. CDR3 residues: CATMGGGEKLFF. The CDR3 DNA sequence: TGTGCCACCATGGGCGGTGGTGAAAAACTGTTTTTT.

This clone came up a few times. The DNA for the CDR3 is TGTGCCAGCAGCGGCGGGCCAGGGGGCAATAATGAAAAACTGTTTTTT. It specifies CASSGGPGGNNEKLFF. The rearrangement links TRBV9 to TRBJ1-4; 8 nucleotides line up with TRBD1. Trimming at V came to 3 bases and at J to 4 bases, leaving 8 bases not matched to a gene. CDR3 length: 16 residues. Germline V gene lookup returns CDR1 SGDLS and CDR2 YYNGEE.

This chain links TRBV28 with TRBJ1-2; D gene uncertain. Deletions cut 6 bases from V and 2 bases from J, with 13 bases between. CDR3 length equals 14 residues. The germline V gene encodes CDR1 MDHEN and CDR2 SYDVKM. For the CDR3, the DNA is TGTGCCAGCAGGCCGGGAAGGGTAAACTATGGCTACACCTTC. It encodes CASRPGRVNYGYTF.

A word on this clone: Within the sample, other DNA sequences also encode this same CDR3. This chain connects TRBV7-2 to TRBJ2-6; maybe TRBD1 (6 bases). The CDR3 has 16 amino acids. V lost 0 bases and J lost 0, with 6 bases in between. Looked up from germline, CDR1 is SGHTA and CDR2 is FQGNSA. The CDR3 coding sequence is TGTGCCAGCAGCTTAGCAGGGGGCTCTGGGGCCAACGTCCTGACTTTC. Protein product: CASSLAGGSGANVLTF.

V gene TRBV5-4 combines with J gene TRBJ1-2, with D possibly matching TRBD1 (5 bases). Germline V gene lookup returns CDR1 SGHNT and CDR2 YYREEE (reference sequence). The CDR3 length is 13 residues. Trimming shortened V by 4 bases and J by 2 bases, and 9 bases separated the two germline ends. CDR3 amino acids: CASSQTANYGYTF. The CDR3, as DNA: TGTGCCAGCAGCCAGACAGCCAACTATGGCTACACCTTC.

The V gene is TRBV7-8, the J gene TRBJ1-1; a weak D match, TRBD1 (5 bases). This CDR3 comprises 13 residues. Trimming cost V 5 bases and J 4 bases, with 11 bases left between them. Germline loops: CDR1 SGHVS, CDR2 FQNEAQ. This chain's CDR3 is CASSLTASTEAFF. CDR3 sequence (DNA): TGTGCCAGCAGCCTGACAGCGAGCACTGAAGCTTTCTTT.

The J gene is TRBJ2-1, the V gene TRBV9; D not certain. Trimming shortened V by 4 bases and J by 0 bases, and 8 bases separated the two germline ends. Germline V gives CDR1 SGDLS, CDR2 YYNGEE. This CDR3 spans 14 amino acids. The CDR3 nucleotides are TGTGCCAGCAGCCGACTCTACTCCTACAATGAGCAGTTCTTC. Translating gives CASSRLYSYNEQFF.

The rearrangement uses TRBV27 and TRBJ1-5; D is unresolved. The CDR3 runs to 13 residues. From germline, CDR1 is MNHEY and CDR2 SMNVEV (reference sequence). Deletions cut 1 base from V and 3 bases from J, with 4 bases between. CDR3 amino acids: CASSLLANQPQHF. CDR3 DNA sequence: TGTGCCAGCAGTTTATTGGCCAATCAGCCCCAGCATTTT.